These 26 T cell receptor beta chains share one sample of origin, sequenced in a study of cytomegalovirus exposure and HLA in healthy donors. The PCR was carried out with 60 Vbeta primers and 13 Jbeta primers. Sequenced by immunoSEQ multiplex PCR; TCRdb stores in-frame clones only, minus some. The sample's table shows 50,000 to 55,000 clones. Sequences were obtained from PBMCs. These receptors originate from a woman aged 55-69 years in good health and CMV-seropositive.

The chain recombines TRBV2 with TRBJ2-1, with TRBD2 matching over 8 bases. The CDR3 spans 14 residues. The ends lost 5 bases at V and 5 bases at J; junction bases unmatched: 5. The germline gives CDR1 SNHLY, CDR2 FYNNEI. In nucleotides, the CDR3 is TGTGCCAGCAGTAGTAGCGGGGCGAACAATGAGCAGTTCTTC. Protein sequence: CASSSSGANNEQFF.

This chain uses TRBV28 with TRBJ1-2; D is possibly TRBD1 (5 bases). The germline CDR1 and CDR2 sequences are MDHEN and SYDVKM. Between the trimmed V and J ends, which lost 3 bases and 2 bases, there was a span of 13 bases. The CDR3 runs 15 residues. The CDR3 DNA reads as TGTGCCAGCAGTTTGGGGGGGTCGACCAACTATGGCTACACCTTC. Translated, it gives CASSLGGSTNYGYTF.

This sequence joins TRBV7-2 and TRBJ1-2; tentative D call: TRBD1 (5 bases). Germline V gene lookup returns CDR1 SGHTA and CDR2 FQGNSA. The V end was cut by 4 bases, the J end by 0 bases, with 9 bases between. The CDR3 runs to 14 residues. The CDR3 nucleotides read TGTGCCAGCAGCTCCTCGACAGCTAACTATGGCTACACCTTC. Its protein product is CASSSSTANYGYTF.

The J gene is TRBJ1-6, the V gene TRBV25-1, with D perhaps matching TRBD1 (5 bases). Germline-derived CDR1 and CDR2 are MGHDK and SYGVNS. V was shortened by 3 bases and J by 8 bases, with 20 bases between the two germline ends. The CDR3 consists of 17 residues. The CDR3 here is CASSDRRRGIRDSPLHF. CDR3 nucleotides: TGTGCCAGCAGTGATCGGCGAAGGGGCATTAGGGATTCACCCCTCCACTTT.

The chain uses TRBV25-1 and TRBJ2-1; maybe TRBD1 (6 bases). Germline CDR1 MGHDK, CDR2 SYGVNS. The CDR3 runs 12 residues. Trimming cost V 10 bases and J 3 bases, with 10 bases left between them. CDR3 sequence reads: CATLTGYNEQFF. In DNA, the CDR3 is TGTGCCACCCTGACAGGCTACAATGAGCAGTTCTTC.

The chain recombines TRBV9 with TRBJ2-1; 15 bases map to TRBD2. Germline CDR1 is SGDLS and CDR2 is YYNGEE. V shed 3 bases, J shed 10 bases, and the junction held 5 bases outside the gene matches. The CDR3 consists of 15 residues. CDR3 DNA sequence: TGTGCCAGCAGCGCGCCCGGGACTAGCGGGGGGGAGCAGTTCTTC. It translates to CASSAPGTSGGEQFF. Looking up the rest from reference TRBV9 and TRBJ2-1 gives the full variable domain: DSGVTQTPKHLITATGQRVTLRCSPRSGDLSVYWYQQSLDQGLQFLIQYYNGEERAKGNILERFSAQQFPDLHSELNLSSLELGDSALYFCASSAPGTSGGEQFFGPGTRLTVL.

The CDR3 here is CASSLWKGGNGYTF. In DNA, the CDR3 is TGTGCCAGCAGTCTCTGGAAAGGGGGCAATGGCTACACCTTC. V gene TRBV6-6 combines with J gene TRBJ1-2, with TRBD1 identical over 7 bases. Per the germline V gene, CDR1 is MNHNY and CDR2 is SVGAGI (reference sequence). Trimming took 5 bases from V and 6 from J; bases not matched to a gene: 9. There are 14 residues in the CDR3.

The V and J genes are TRBV5-1 and TRBJ1-2; TRBD1 matches 7 bases. J was trimmed by 4 bases and V by 0 bases; bases with no gene match: 6. From germline, CDR1 is SGHRS and CDR2 YFSETQ. The CDR3 totals 15 residues. The DNA for the CDR3 is TGCGCCAGCAGCTTGGATGGCAGGGGGATCTATGGCTACACCTTC. Translating gives CASSLDGRGIYGYTF.

This chain uses TRBV7-2 with TRBJ1-2, with 7 bases aligning to TRBD1. The CDR3 spans 12 residues. The V gene end was trimmed by 6 bases and the J gene end by 7 bases; junction bases not matched to a gene: 5. Looked up from germline, CDR1 is SGHTA and CDR2 is FQGNSA. CDR3: CASRRPGGGYTF. CDR3 DNA: TGTGCCAGCAGAAGACCAGGGGGTGGCTACACCTTC.

The chain links TRBV2 to TRBJ1-1; a possible D gene is TRBD1 (5 bases). Trimming shortened V by 7 bases and J by 6 bases, and 18 bases separated the two germline ends. There are 14 residues in the CDR3. Germline values: CDR1 SNHLY, CDR2 FYNNEI. CDR3 nucleotides: TGTGCCAGCAACCCGCGGGGGGGGAGGCCTGAAGCTTTCTTT. As protein: CASNPRGGRPEAFF.

The rearrangement links TRBV28 to TRBJ1-1, with D uncertain. This CDR3 has 15 residues. Trimming took off 6 bases at V and 6 bases at J, with 20 bases between the two ends. Per the germline V gene, CDR1 is MDHEN and CDR2 is SYDVKM. Here the CDR3 DNA reads TGTGCCAGCAGCCCACCTGGACGAGGGTTCGCTGAAGCTTTCTTT. This sequence encodes CASSPPGRGFAEAFF.

The chain employs TRBV4-3 and TRBJ2-5; 9 bases line up with TRBD1. The ends lost 5 bases at V and 5 bases at J; junction bases unmatched: 12. The CDR3 runs 16 residues. Per germline, CDR1 LGHNA and CDR2 YSLEER. The CDR3 nucleotides are TGCGCCAGCAGCACAAGCACAGGGGGCGCAGGGGAGACCCAGTACTTC. This sequence encodes CASSTSTGGAGETQYF.

The V and J genes are TRBV7-2 and TRBJ2-4, with TRBD1 matching over 9 bases. CDR1 and CDR2 (germline): SGHTA, FQGNSA. The CDR3 is 19 amino acids. J gave up 0 bases and V 5 bases, and 14 bases lay outside the gene matches. The CDR3 nucleotides are TGTGCCAGCAGCCTAAGAACCGGGACAGGGACCCTAGCCAAAAACATTCAGTACTTC. This sequence encodes CASSLRTGTGTLAKNIQYF.

This sequence joins TRBV6-5 and TRBJ1-1; D is unresolved. Germline CDR1 MNHEY, CDR2 SVGAGI. CDR3 length: 14 amino acids. The germline V and J ends were trimmed by 5 bases and 4 bases, with 14 bases remaining between them. The CDR3 DNA sequence: TGTGCCAGCAGTGGCCGAGGAGGTTCCACTGAAGCTTTCTTT. This translates into CASSGRGGSTEAFF.

The chain couples TRBV19 to TRBJ1-4; D not certain. The CDR3 extends over 13 amino acids. The germline V gene has CDR1 LNHDA and CDR2 SQIVND (reference sequence). Trimming cost V 5 bases and J 8 bases, with 12 bases left between them. CDR3 sequence (DNA): TGTGCCAGTAGTCCCAACTCGGGAGAAAAACTGTTTTTT. Encoded protein: CASSPNSGEKLFF.

Regarding this clone: One end of the junction varies from germline; a read error may be responsible. This chain links TRBV7-9 with TRBJ2-7; D possibly corresponds to TRBD2 (5 bases). Germline CDR1 SEHNR, CDR2 FQNEAQ (reference sequence). The CDR3 spans 17 residues. The CDR3 reads CASSYGIRPESIYEQSF. The DNA for the CDR3 is TGTGCCAGCAGCTACGGGATCAGGCCAGAGAGTATCTACGAGCAGTCCTTC. The variable domain in full, completed from reference TRBV7-9 and TRBJ2-7, reads DTGVSQNPRHKITKRGQNVTFRCDPISEHNRLYWYRQTLGQGPEFLTYFQNEAQLEKSRLLSDRFSAERPKGSFSTLEIQRTEQGDSAMYLCASSYGIRPESIYEQSFGPGTRLTVT.

The chain combines TRBV5-5 with TRBJ2-7; 8 bases align to TRBD2. Germline V gene lookup returns CDR1 SGHKS and CDR2 YYEKEE (reference sequence). The V and J ends lost 6 bases and 6 bases, in that order; junction bases with no gene match: 14. CDR3 length: 15 amino acids. This CDR3 is CASIPAGGTSSEQYF. The CDR3 DNA is TGTGCCAGCATCCCCGCGGGGGGTACTTCATCCGAGCAGTACTTC.

CDR3 coding DNA: TGCGCCAGCAGTGAGTCTGGGCAGGGTGGAACCGATACGCAGTATTTT. Translating gives CASSESGQGGTDTQYF. The J gene is TRBJ2-3, the V gene TRBV10-1, with D possibly matching TRBD1 (5 bases). The ends were cut back, 0 bases at V and 6 bases at J, with 16 bases in the middle. Germline values: CDR1 WNHNN, CDR2 SYGVQD (reference sequence). The length of the CDR3 is 16 residues.

J is TRBJ2-7 and V is TRBV25-1; a weak D match, TRBD2 (6 bases). Germline V lookup: CDR1 MGHDK, CDR2 SYGVNS. The V gene lost 6 bases and the J gene lost 6 bases, with 24 bases spanning the gap. This CDR3 contains 16 residues. This chain's CDR3 is CASSTGEARGRREQYF. The CDR3 DNA is TGTGCCAGCAGCACGGGGGAGGCTAGGGGCCGGCGCGAGCAGTACTTC.

The rearrangement joins TRBV6-1 to TRBJ1-4; TRBD1 agrees at 8 bases. Looked up from germline, CDR1 is MNHNS and CDR2 is SASEGT. The junction had 3 bases not matched to a gene; V was cut back by 4 bases and J by 5 bases. The length of the CDR3 is 14 residues. The CDR3 here is CASSARQGNEKLFF. CDR3 sequence (DNA): TGTGCCAGCAGTGCGCGACAGGGGAATGAAAAACTGTTTTTT.

The chain couples TRBV9 to TRBJ1-2; possibly TRBD1 for D (5 bases). V dropped 2 bases and J dropped 2 bases, with 10 bases sitting between them. The CDR3 is 14 amino acids. Germline loops: CDR1 SGDLS, CDR2 YYNGEE. CDR3 sequence (DNA): TGTGCCAGCAGCGTCGGAAGGGGAAACTATGGCTACACCTTC. Protein: CASSVGRGNYGYTF.

This chain connects TRBV29-1 to TRBJ1-4; D unresolved. Germline V gives CDR1 SQVTM, CDR2 ANQGSEA. The germline V and J ends were trimmed by 7 bases and 8 bases, with 14 bases remaining between them. This CDR3 region has 12 residues. CDR3 sequence: CSAFLSAEKLFF. In DNA form, the CDR3 reads TGCAGCGCTTTCCTGTCCGCGGAAAAACTGTTTTTT.

This chain links TRBV10-3 with TRBJ1-6, with TRBD1 identical over 7 bases. This CDR3 has 14 residues. In germline, CDR1 is ENHRY, CDR2 SYGVKD. The V segment lost 6 bases and the J segment 5 bases; nucleotides outside the gene matches: 4. The CDR3 loop reads CAISRQGDNSPLHF. The CDR3 bases are TGTGCCATCAGCCGACAGGGAGATAATTCACCCCTCCACTTT.

The J gene is TRBJ2-7, the V gene TRBV2; 9 bases map to TRBD1. V dropped 8 bases and J dropped 4; count of bases not matched to a gene: 6. The CDR3 covers 13 residues. Germline V gene data show CDR1 as SNHLY and CDR2 as FYNNEI. The CDR3 nucleotides read TGTGCCAGCGGGGGACAGGGAGGATACGAGCAGTACTTC. As protein: CASGGQGGYEQYF. Combining the CDR3 with reference TRBV2 and TRBJ2-7 gives the whole variable domain EPEVTQTPSHQVTQMGQEVILRCVPISNHLYFYWYRQILGQKVEFLVSFYNNEISEKSEIFDDQFSVERPDGSNFTLKIRSTKLEDSAMYFCASGGQGGYEQYFGPGTRLTVT.

This chain links TRBV2 with TRBJ1-6; no firm D call. Trimming took off 4 bases at V and 3 bases at J, with 10 bases between the two ends. Germline V CDR1 and CDR2: SNHLY, FYNNEI. The length of the CDR3 is 15 residues. This chain's CDR3 is CASSGRAGYNSPLHF. CDR3 DNA: TGTGCCAGCAGTGGGCGGGCGGGCTATAATTCACCCCTCCACTTT.

The chain couples TRBV19 to TRBJ1-5; TRBD1 agrees at 8 bases. The CDR3 spans 14 residues. V lost 7 bases to trimming and J lost 6 bases; unmatched junction nucleotides: 8. Germline V lookup: CDR1 LNHDA, CDR2 SQIVND (reference sequence). The CDR3 nucleotides are TGTGCCAGTATCGATGACAGGGGTAGTCAGCCCCAGCATTTT. This sequence encodes CASIDDRGSQPQHF.